The clone carrying this TCR beta chain was detected only once. The data were obtained in a study of control samples from healthy donors and cancer patients. From germline, CDR1 is SGHTA and CDR2 FQGNSA. This CDR3 is 14 amino acids long. The V gene end was trimmed by 4 bases and the J gene end by 13 bases; junction bases not matched to a gene: 7. TCRdb's copy holds only in-frame clones and misses some; the assay was immunoSEQ multiplex PCR. Altogether roughly 70,000 clones are present, approximately 87% being singletons, with the ten largest covering over 25%. The sequenced material came from blood. The chain joins TRBV7-2 to TRBJ2-1; 13 bases match TRBD2. This sequence was found in a man between 50 and 59 years old in good health. The CDR3 here is CASSSRTSGGLQFF. The CDR3 DNA follows: TGTGCCAGCAGCTCTCGGACTAGCGGGGGATTACAGTTCTTC.